This TCR beta chain is from a study of T cells in narcolepsy. Study summary: Patients with NT1 or NT2 and healthy control donors were enrolled. Study-level results: HCRT-specific and TRIB2-specific autoreactive clonotypes appeared among same-patient CSF and blood CD4+ clonotypes. Blood of same and different patients, but not healthy controls, reportedly held recurring autoreactive clonotypes.

J was trimmed by 7 bases and V by 0 bases; bases with no gene match: 10. Germline V CDR1 and CDR2: LGHNA, YNFKEQ. The CDR3 loop spans 16 amino acids. Note on this clone: What it recognizes is unknown.

Repertoires were generated with immunoSEQ multiplex PCR, while TCRdb's copy carries only in-frame clones and drops some. This sample has tens of thousands of clones, with 84% found just once. This TCR was recovered from a human donor with narcolepsy. This chain links TRBV4-2 with TRBJ1-1, with 8 bases lining up with TRBD1. Sequencing used CD45RA- memory CD4+ T cells from PBMCs. This CDR3 reads CASSQELGQGAGEAFF. The CDR3 coding sequence is TGTGCCAGCAGCCAAGAGCTGGGGCAGGGGGCTGGTGAAGCTTTCTTT.